The 9 T cell receptor beta chains below come from one sample, sequenced in a study of T cell changes during pregnancy in multiple sclerosis. Measured with immunoSEQ multiplex PCR; TCRdb has only the in-frame clones, and not every one. The table shows about 42,000 clones, with approximately 90% occurring only once. This specimen consisted of CD4+ T cells from peripheral blood mononuclear cells, obtained before pregnancy. These TCRs come from a female donor with multiple sclerosis, enrolled in a pregnancy study.

The V gene is TRBV4-2, the J gene TRBJ1-1; D possibly corresponds to TRBD1 (5 bases). V was pared by 0 bases and J by 1 base, with 9 bases between. Germline values: CDR1 LGHNA, CDR2 YNFKEQ. There are 15 residues in the CDR3. For the CDR3, the DNA is TGTGCCAGCAGCCAAGACACAGGAACGAACACTGAAGCTTTCTTT. It is translated as CASSQDTGTNTEAFF.

A word on this clone: The same CDR3 arises from other DNA sequences in this sample as well. The J gene is TRBJ1-3, the V gene TRBV7-2; no clear D gene. V lost 5 bases and J 0 bases, leaving 11 bases between the germline ends. The CDR3 has 15 residues. CDR1 and CDR2 (germline): SGHTA, FQGNSA. The CDR3 reads CASSLSGGSGNTIYF. In DNA form, the CDR3 reads TGTGCCAGCAGCCTTTCAGGAGGCTCTGGAAACACCATATATTTT.

The chain uses TRBV6-1 and TRBJ1-5; TRBD1 agrees at 9 bases. V shed 4 bases, J shed 0 bases, and the junction held 10 bases outside the gene matches. Germline CDR1 is MNHNS and CDR2 is SASEGT. CDR3 size: 18 residues. The CDR3, as DNA: TGTGCCAGCAGTGGGAGACAGGGGGTGTCCTATAGCAATCAGCCCCAGCATTTT. Its translation: CASSGRQGVSYSNQPQHF.

V gene TRBV5-1 combines with J gene TRBJ1-1; 9 positions match TRBD1. The CDR3 totals 15 residues. After removal of 3 bases from V and 1 base from J, the junction contained 4 bases not matched to a gene. Germline CDR1 is SGHRS and CDR2 is YFSETQ. DNA for the CDR3: TGCGCCAGCAGCTGGGGGACAGGGAGGAACACTGAAGCTTTCTTT. Translated: CASSWGTGRNTEAFF. The complete variable domain, with remaining parts taken from reference TRBV5-1 and TRBJ1-1, reads KAGVTQTPRYLIKTRGQQVTLSCSPISGHRSVSWYQQTPGQGLQFLFEYFSETQRNKGNFPGRFSGRQFSNSRSEMNVSTLELGDSALYLCASSWGTGRNTEAFFGQGTRLTVV.

The chain is built from TRBV7-3 and TRBJ1-4; maybe TRBD1 (5 bases). V shed 0 bases and J shed 8 bases, with 13 bases lying between them. Germline-derived CDR1 and CDR2 are SGHTA and FQGTGA. The length of the CDR3 is 15 residues. The CDR3 reads CASSLTRDSPEKLFF. The CDR3 DNA follows: TGTGCCAGCAGCTTAACCCGCGACAGCCCCGAAAAACTGTTTTTT. The full variable domain, rest sourced from reference TRBV7-3 and TRBJ1-4, is GAGVSQTPSNKVTEKGKYVELRCDPISGHTALYWYRQSLGQGPEFLIYFQGTGAADDSGLPNDRFFAVRPEGSVSTLKIQRTERGDSAVYLCASSLTRDSPEKLFFGSGTQLSVL.

The rearrangement joins TRBV4-2 to TRBJ2-3; D remains unclear. The V end was cut by 4 bases, the J end by 6 bases, with 11 bases between. Germline V gene lookup returns CDR1 LGHNA and CDR2 YNFKEQ. This CDR3 is 13 amino acids long. The CDR3 DNA is TGTGCCAGCAGCCCCCTTCACGGGGATACGCAGTATTTT. Its translation is CASSPLHGDTQYF.

Remarks on this clone: At one of its ends the junction is not consistent with the germline gene, which may arise from a read error. The chain couples TRBV7-2 to TRBJ1-2; tentatively, D is TRBD1 (5 bases). Germline CDR1 is SGHTA and CDR2 is FQGNSA. CDR3 length: 12 amino acids. The DNA for the CDR3 is TGTGCCAGCAGCCTCCGGGGGAGGGTGTTCCACTTC. Protein: CASSLRGRVFHF.

This chain links TRBV4-1 with TRBJ1-2; a weak D match, TRBD1 (6 bases). CDR1 and CDR2 (germline): MGHRA, YSYEKL. This CDR3 is 14 amino acids long. The V end was cut by 1 base, the J end by 5 bases, with 11 bases between. Written as DNA, the CDR3 is TGCGCCAGCAGCCAAGCCAGGGGTGGGTATGGCTACACCTTC. Translated, it gives CASSQARGGYGYTF.

The table lists this clone with a few counts. The rearrangement links TRBV13 to TRBJ1-6; 9 bases fit TRBD1. The CDR3 extends over 16 amino acids. V lost 4 bases, J lost 7 bases, and 8 bases stayed unmatched. Per germline, CDR1 PRHDT and CDR2 FYEKMQ (reference sequence). Here the CDR3 DNA reads TGTGCCAGCAGCTCCCAGGACGGGACAGGGAATTCACCCCTCCACTTT. Protein sequence: CASSSQDGTGNSPLHF. Variable domain in full (rest from reference TRBV13 and TRBJ1-6): AAGVIQSPRHLIKEKRETATLKCYPIPRHDTVYWYQQGPGQDPQFLISFYEKMQSDKGSIPDRFSAQQFSDYHSELNMSSLELGDSALYFCASSSQDGTGNSPLHFGNGTRLTVT.